One sample yielded the 27 T cell receptor beta chains listed below, sequenced in a study of T cell clones after liver transplantation. Data came from immunoSEQ multiplex PCR; TCRdb stores just in-frame clones and leaves some out. The table has tens of thousands of clones, roughly nine tenths seen once. The sample here was CD4+ T cells from blood, taken before liver transplant. The receptors come from a human donor who received a liver transplant.

This clone came up a few times. This rearrangement joins TRBV29-1 to TRBJ1-1, with a tentative D call TRBD1 (5 bases). V was trimmed by 5 bases and J by 6 bases, leaving 13 bases between them. In germline, CDR1 is SQVTM, CDR2 ANQGSEA. The CDR3 is 12 residues long. The DNA of the CDR3 is TGCAGCGTTACCAGGGAGGTCGCTGAAGCTTTCTTT. Its protein is CSVTREVAEAFF. Together with reference TRBV29-1 and TRBJ1-1, the CDR3 gives the full variable domain: SAVISQKPSRDICQRGTSLTIQCQVDSQVTMMFWYRQQPGQSLTLIATANQGSEATYESGFVIDKFPISRPNLTFSTLTVSNMSPEDSSIYLCSVTREVAEAFFGQGTRLTVV.

The chain combines TRBV10-3 with TRBJ1-2; a weak D match, TRBD1 (6 bases). Per germline, CDR1 ENHRY and CDR2 SYGVKD. The length of the CDR3 is 12 residues. The V gene lost 8 bases and the J gene lost 6 bases, with 13 bases spanning the gap. CDR3 region: CAISKEGDGYTF. CDR3 nucleotides: TGTGCCATCTCCAAGGAGGGGGATGGCTACACCTTC.

The V and J genes are TRBV21-1 and TRBJ1-5; the table's D call of TRBD1 was not tested on the DNA. TRBV21-1 corresponds to a pseudogene. This CDR3 comprises 17 residues. CDR3 sequence (DNA): TGTGCCAGCAGCATCAGAGGACAGGGTATGGGGCATCAGCCCCAGCATTTT. As protein: CASSIRGQGMGHQPQHF.

The chain is built from TRBV9 and TRBJ2-5; D is possibly TRBD1 or TRBD2 (5 bases each). TRBJ2-7 explains the end of the DNA better; the J call may be wrong. Germline CDR1 reads SGDLS; CDR2 reads YYNGEE. The CDR3 sequence is 16 residues long. The DNA for the CDR3 is TGTGCCAGCAGCGTAGGCGTCGGGGCTGGGACCCACGAGCAGTACTTC. Its translation is CASSVGVGAGTHEQYF.

This chain connects TRBV29-1 to TRBJ2-7; TRBD2 agrees at 7 bases. The CDR3 extends over 13 amino acids. Germline CDR1 is SQVTM and CDR2 is ANQGSEA. After removal of 7 bases from V and 7 bases from J, the junction contained 13 bases not matched to a gene. This CDR3 is CSARGLGDGEQYF. DNA of the CDR3: TGCAGCGCCCGAGGACTAGGCGACGGAGAGCAGTACTTC.

The chain recombines TRBV4-1 with TRBJ2-7; 7 bases fit TRBD2. Germline V gene data show CDR1 as MGHRA and CDR2 as YSYEKL. Trimming removed 0 bases from V and 5 bases from J; junction bases left unmatched: 7. This CDR3 has 15 residues. The CDR3 region is CASSQDWAGEDEQYF. The CDR3 DNA follows: TGCGCCAGCAGCCAAGATTGGGCGGGAGAGGACGAGCAGTACTTC.

The rearrangement links TRBV11-2 to TRBJ2-1; D gene uncertain. The CDR3 has 13 amino acids. CDR1 and CDR2 from the germline V gene are SGHAT and FQNNGV. The V gene lost 5 bases and the J gene lost 9 bases, with 14 bases spanning the gap. Here the CDR3 DNA reads TGTGCCAGCAGCCCCCTTAACATCGGTGAGCAGTTCTTC. Translation gives CASSPLNIGEQFF.

V usage is TRBV7-2 and J usage is TRBJ2-4; D remains ambiguous. The germline V gene encodes CDR1 SGHTA and CDR2 FQGNSA. Deletions cut 2 bases from V and 5 bases from J, with 13 bases between. CDR3 size: 15 residues. Here the CDR3 DNA reads TGTGCCAGCAGCTTAATAGGCGGATGGGAAAACATTCAGTACTTC. Its protein product is CASSLIGGWENIQYF. Full variable domain (missing parts from reference TRBV7-2 and TRBJ2-4): GAGVSQSPSNKVTEKGKDVELRCDPISGHTALYWYRQSLGQGLEFLIYFQGNSAPDKSGLPSDRFSAERTGGSVSTLTIQRTQQEDSAVYLCASSLIGGWENIQYFGAGTRLSVL.

This chain links TRBV30 with TRBJ1-3; unclear D gene. Deletions cut 1 base from V and 11 bases from J, with 15 bases between. CDR1 is GTSNPN and CDR2 is SVGIG in the germline V gene (reference sequence). The CDR3 consists of 13 residues. The CDR3 nucleotides read TGTGCCTGGAGTGCACTGCAGCTCGGGGCCATATATTTT. Translated: CAWSALQLGAIYF.

This chain connects TRBV7-2 to TRBJ2-3; 7 nucleotides agree with TRBD2. The CDR3 is 15 amino acids. Trimming at V came to 3 bases and at J to 6 bases, leaving 9 bases not matched to a gene. Germline CDR1 is SGHTA and CDR2 is FQGNSA. The CDR3 loop reads CASSFSGSTADTQYF. CDR3 coding DNA: TGTGCCAGCAGCTTTAGCGGGTCAACGGCGGATACGCAGTATTTT.

The rearrangement uses TRBV5-6 and TRBJ2-7; 9 nucleotides match TRBD1. The CDR3 has 15 residues. Germline V lookup: CDR1 SGHDT, CDR2 YYEEEE. V shed 5 bases and J 3 bases; nucleotides not matched to a gene: 9. DNA for the CDR3: TGTGCCAGCAGATGGGGACAGGGAGGGGGCTACGAGCAGTACTTC. Translation: CASRWGQGGGYEQYF.

This clone was observed once. The chain recombines TRBV29-1 with TRBJ1-2; no clear D. Germline-derived CDR1 and CDR2 are SQVTM and ANQGSEA. CDR3 length equals 14 residues. V was pared by 4 bases and J by 6 bases, with 18 bases between. CDR3 coding DNA: TGCAGCGTTGTTTTCGGGGAGTCTCCCCATGGCTACACCTTC. Its protein is CSVVFGESPHGYTF.

This clone was seen more than once but under ten times. The chain combines TRBV2 with TRBJ1-4; D ambiguous. CDR3 size: 11 residues. The germline V gene encodes CDR1 SNHLY and CDR2 FYNNEI. Trimming took off 7 bases at V and 8 bases at J, with 8 bases between the two ends. This CDR3 is CASTGGEKLFF. CDR3 sequence (DNA): TGTGCCAGCACCGGAGGGGAAAAACTGTTTTTT.

The chain employs TRBV30 and TRBJ1-6; D unclear. The germline gives CDR1 GTSNPN, CDR2 SVGIG (reference sequence). The V and J ends lost 5 bases and 5 bases respectively, with 13 bases between them. The CDR3 is made up of 14 amino acids. CDR3 region: CAWGTTANNSPLHF. CDR3 sequence (DNA): TGTGCCTGGGGCACGACGGCTAATAATTCACCCCTCCACTTT.

The chain joins TRBV11-3 to TRBJ2-5; 8 positions match TRBD2. The germline V gene encodes CDR1 SGHNT and CDR2 YENEEA. This CDR3 comprises 15 residues. With 6 bases clipped from V and 2 bases from J, the junction kept 8 bases outside the gene matches. CDR3 residues: CASRKIAGRQETQYF. CDR3 nucleotide sequence: TGTGCCAGCAGGAAAATAGCGGGACGACAAGAGACCCAGTACTTC. The variable domain in full, completed from reference TRBV11-3 and TRBJ2-5, reads EAGVVQSPRYKIIEKKQPVAFWCNPISGHNTLYWYLQNLGQGPELLIRYENEEAVDDSQLPKDRFSAERLKGVDSTLKIQPAELGDSAVYLCASRKIAGRQETQYFGPGTRLLVL.

V is TRBV2 and J is TRBJ1-2; D call uncertain. The CDR3 is 15 residues long. Germline values: CDR1 SNHLY, CDR2 FYNNEI. Between the trimmed V and J ends, which lost 4 bases and 7 bases, there was a span of 19 bases. In DNA, the CDR3 is TGTGCCAGCAGTGGCGCGGCGCGCCCGAGTGGTGGCTACACCTTC. Translation: CASSGAARPSGGYTF.

Notes on this clone: Other DNA variants within this sample encode the same CDR3. V usage is TRBV11-2 and J usage is TRBJ1-1; possibly TRBD1 for D (5 bases). Trimming removed 1 base at V and 7 bases at J, with 10 bases between. This CDR3 region has 13 residues. CDR1 and CDR2 from the germline V gene are SGHAT and FQNNGV. The CDR3 protein is CASSLGTGFEAFF. CDR3 sequence (DNA): TGTGCCAGCAGCTTAGGTACAGGTTTTGAAGCTTTCTTT.

The CDR3 DNA follows: TGTGCCAGCAGCTACTGGGCTGCGGATCAAGAGACCCAGTACTTC. Translating it yields CASSYWAADQETQYF. The chain joins TRBV7-2 to TRBJ2-5; D is unresolved. Trimming took 4 bases from V and 2 from J, leaving 14 bases between them. Germline CDR1 SGHTA, CDR2 FQGNSA. The CDR3 has 15 residues.

The genes are TRBV4-3 and TRBJ1-4; D remains unclear. Germline V gene lookup returns CDR1 LGHNA and CDR2 YSLEER. V lost 3 bases, J lost 4 bases, and 6 bases lay in between. The CDR3 runs to 13 residues. For the CDR3, the DNA is TGCGCCAGCAGCCAGAACTTTAATGAAAAACTGTTTTTT. Translated: CASSQNFNEKLFF.

This chain connects TRBV28 to TRBJ2-5; D assignment may be TRBD1 or TRBD2 (6 bases each). CDR3 size: 15 residues. Germline assignment: CDR1 MDHEN and CDR2 SYDVKM. Trimming took 5 bases from V and 5 from J, leaving 18 bases between them. CDR3 sequence (DNA): TGTGCCAGCAGTCCCTGGGGGGCGGGCAGGGAGACCCAGTACTTC. Its protein is CASSPWGAGRETQYF.

The V and J genes are TRBV19 and TRBJ2-3, with a tentative D call TRBD2 (6 bases). Germline V gives CDR1 LNHDA, CDR2 SQIVND (reference sequence). The CDR3 contains 13 residues. V lost 5 bases to trimming and J lost 10 bases, with 16 bases between them. The CDR3 here is CASSANLATPQYF. Here the CDR3 DNA reads TGTGCCAGTAGTGCAAACCTAGCGACCCCGCAGTATTTT. The full variable domain, its missing parts supplied by reference TRBV19 and TRBJ2-3, is DGGITQSPKYLFRKEGQNVTLSCEQNLNHDAMYWYRQDPGQGLRLIYYSQIVNDFQKGDIAEGYSVSREKKESFPLTVTSAQKNPTAFYLCASSANLATPQYFGPGTRLTVL.

This clone was seen more than once but under ten times. The gene calls are TRBV6-1 and TRBJ2-7, with TRBD1 matching over 7 bases. The CDR3 has 15 residues. The V and J ends lost 4 bases and 0 bases, in that order; junction bases with no gene match: 6. Germline V gene lookup returns CDR1 MNHNS and CDR2 SASEGT. CDR3 sequence: CASSGGTDSSYEQYF. The CDR3 DNA is TGTGCCAGCAGTGGGGGGACAGATTCCTCCTACGAGCAGTACTTC.

The chain employs TRBV7-2 and TRBJ1-3; TRBD1 is a possible D gene (5 bases). Trimming pared 5 bases from V and 4 bases from J, leaving 12 bases between. The CDR3 consists of 14 residues. Germline values: CDR1 SGHTA, CDR2 FQGNSA. CDR3 nucleotides: TGTGCCAGCAGCCGGACGACAGTCGGAAACACCATATATTTT. Its protein is CASSRTTVGNTIYF.

This chain links TRBV18 with TRBJ2-3; D gene uncertain. V lost 4 bases and J 2 bases, leaving 13 bases between the germline ends. The germline gives CDR1 KGHSH, CDR2 LQKENI. This CDR3 spans 15 amino acids. The CDR3 loop is CASSLGSPLTDTQYF. As DNA, the CDR3 is TGTGCCAGCTCACTAGGTTCTCCCCTCACAGATACGCAGTATTTT.

This clone was observed once. The chain has TRBV5-1 and TRBJ2-3, with D uncertain. V was trimmed by 1 base and J by 4 bases, leaving 4 bases between them. The CDR3 is 12 amino acids. In germline, CDR1 is SGHRS, CDR2 YFSETQ. The CDR3: CASSLPSDTQYF. The CDR3, as DNA: TGCGCCAGCAGCTTGCCCTCAGATACGCAGTATTTT.

The J gene is TRBJ1-2, the V gene TRBV7-2; 7 bases are a match to TRBD1. The CDR3 covers 12 residues. Germline V lookup: CDR1 SGHTA, CDR2 FQGNSA. The V gene end was trimmed by 6 bases and the J gene end by 8 bases; junction bases not matched to a gene: 6. The chain's CDR3 is CASSSRTGGYTF. The CDR3 DNA follows: TGTGCCAGCAGTTCTAGGACAGGAGGCTACACCTTC.

The genes are TRBV29-1 and TRBJ2-5; a possible D gene is TRBD2 (6 bases). V was pared by 4 bases and J by 2 bases, with 8 bases between. Germline V lookup: CDR1 SQVTM, CDR2 ANQGSEA. CDR3 length: 12 residues. The CDR3 DNA reads TGCAGCGTTGGTGCGGGACAAGAGACCCAGTACTTC. This codes for CSVGAGQETQYF.